This T cell receptor beta chain emerged from a study of beta chain features in type 1 diabetes. Study-wide results and limits: Type 1 diabetes patients had VDJ junctions that carried fewer insertions and more deletions.

The CDR3 loop spans 11 amino acids. Trimming cost V 6 bases and J 8 bases, with 10 bases left between them. The V gene's germline CDR1 is MNHNS and CDR2 SASEGT. This clone was detected only a few times. Its antigen is currently unknown. Expressed TCRB transcripts were sequenced because the isolated RNA had all been reverse transcribed beforehand. Assay: immunoSEQ multiplex PCR; the TCRdb copy retains only in-frame clones and omits some. This sample has a few hundred thousand clones, with 9.5% to 11% found just once. Sequencing was performed on naive CD4+ T cells from blood. The chain uses TRBV6-1 and TRBJ1-2, with D hard to call. The receptor was isolated from a woman in her twenties or thirties in good health. CDR3 region: CASRLYEGYTF. In DNA form, the CDR3 reads TGTGCCAGCAGACTATATGAAGGCTACACCTTC.